This entry describes one T cell receptor beta chain. It lacks a known antigen. Base qualities are not recorded, but no much larger clone differs from it by a single base. The sample belongs to a study of shared clonotypes between healthy human individuals (dated by TCRdb to 2020 to 2022). As for the study more broadly: A couple of women and a few men aged 18 to 49 years were included in the cohort. For each donor, CD4 naive and CD4 memory were each given three plates, CD8 naive was given two plates, and CD8 memory was given one plate. To estimate repertoire size and how much clonotype sharing occurs between individuals, the study deeply sequenced the blood TCR repertoires of five healthy adults. Libraries were prepared and TCR repertoires were sequenced by different laboratories using diverse techniques, in order to increase sequencing depth and limit assay-specific biases. Per donor, leukapheresis produced somewhere between about 0.94 and 8.9 billion PBMCs.

CD8 naive samples were CD45RO-negative cells positively selected for CCR7, giving a CD45RA+CCR7+ population that excluded TemRA cells. Donors were healthy HIV-negative adults with no recently reported acute infections or vaccinations. Only Caucasian adults living in Nashville, Tennessee, USA were represented among the donors. After blood collection by leukapheresis, PBMCs were isolated using Ficoll-Histopaque density gradient centrifugation and then cryopreserved in the vapor phase of liquid nitrogen. Analytical flow cytometry was used to check the purity and quantity of every magnetically sorted T cell population. From each sorted fraction, genomic DNA was isolated and quantified by UV absorbance on a Nanodrop 2000c. Using the deep immunoSEQ assay, multiplex PCR amplified TCR CDR3 regions from genomic DNA. Genomic DNA extracted from each cell subset was distributed evenly over all wells of several immunoSEQ 96-well plates, and each plate served as one replicate. For sorted subsets, each replicate PCR was loaded with approximately 0.2 ug genomic DNA, equivalent to 25,000 to 35,000 T cell genomes. Purified libraries were quantified with a Qubit 3.0 fluorometer, sized on a Bioanalyzer 2100, and re-quantified with the KAPA Library Quantification kit. Every immunoSEQ 96-well plate was sequenced on a dedicated single-read 150-cycle Illumina NextSeq 550 flow cell. Concerning the study's data processing: Because the immunoSEQ output included only junctional sequences and no quality scores, the filtering could not be the same as the filtering used for full-length reads. Sequences were annotated with PyIR, a Python wrapper for IgBLAST v1.9, and V/J genes and CDR3 were assigned using IMGT germline references. Any read was removed if the V/J assignment was weak (E-value above 1e-6), the CDR3 was missing, or the read contained stop codons, out-of-frame junctions, or ambiguous translated residues. V3J clonotypes were defined by identical inferred V gene, J gene, and CDR3 amino acid sequence. Percentage overlap between repertoires was calculated by dividing the number of shared unique clonotypes by the size of the smaller repertoire. Repertoire richness was assessed with RTK rarefaction, the Chao1 estimator, and Recon v2.1 estimates of unobserved clonotypes. Generation probabilities for all TCRbeta clonotypes obtained by the gDNA method from a handful of donors were computed using OLGA. The table was pulled from immuneACCESS by TCRdb, which kept in-frame rearrangements only. Such tables lose some clones; where checked, under half of the loss comes from unresolved V genes, and the rest has no known cause. The V and J calls and clone size were taken over from that table, and D and trimming were inferred from the DNA. This sample has about 2 million clones in its table, and about 95% of those were observed once. The ten largest account for 1% to 1.5% of the sample.

Spanning cysteine to phenylalanine, the CDR3 consists of 15 amino acids. The kept DNA is CDR3 alone, 45 bases in frame from the first base. Per the germline V gene, SGHRS is the CDR1 and YFSETQ is the CDR2. V loses 1 base, J loses 7 bases, and the germline ends lie 18 bases apart. Overall results and qualifications from the work: Based on pairwise subsampling, the degree of clonotype sharing among donors was expected to be affected by sequencing depth. Compared with non-shared clonotypes, the clonotypes found in all four sorted-subset donors had higher generation probabilities. Larger estimated clonotype richness was generally found for naive subsets than for memory subsets. Sampling was restricted to blood, and TCR repertoires in tissues likely differ from the TCR repertoires found in blood. Because the study included only a small number of donors, the genetic and exposure-history diversity represented was limited. Roughly 5% of naive CD4, approximately 3.7% of naive CD8, around 2.3% of memory CD4, and roughly 0.4% of memory CD8 clonotypes were shared across several donors. Rarefaction of sorted-subset datasets indicated incomplete sequencing despite the large sequencing depth.

The sequenced material came from naive CD8+ T cells sorted from blood. Taken with the paper, the label for cell subset or site translates to: CD45RA+CCR7+. The V and J genes are TRBV5-1 and TRBJ2-7; a confident D gene designation cannot be given. The clonotype was recovered from a man aged 18-30 years in good health. The CDR3 protein: CASSLFGDGVGEQYF. The DNA is as follows: TGCGCCAGCAGCTTGTTCGGTGATGGGGTGGGGGAGCAGTACTTC.